A single sample is the source of the 25 T cell receptor beta chains below, sequenced in a study of shared clonotypes between healthy human individuals (TCRdb year 2020). Libraries were built with the immunoSEQ multiplex PCR assay. TCRdb holds this immuneACCESS table with in-frame rearrangements only. Some clones are missing; in checked studies, unresolved V genes explain under half, and the rest has no known cause. The sample contains around 2.1 million clones, under 95% of them found a single time. The ten largest make up 1.7% of the sample. CD8 naive samples consisted of CD45RO-negative cells that were positively selected for CCR7, yielding a CD45RA+CCR7+ population without TemRA cells. The sample consisted of naive CD8+ T cells from PBMCs. The sample's cell subset or site label, in plain terms: CD45RA+CCR7+. The receptors derive from a man in his late teens or twenties in good health. Some clones in this sample may be carry-over from other donors' samples.

V is TRBV4-3 and J is TRBJ2-7; no clear D gene. Trimming removed 1 base at V and 0 bases at J, with 4 bases between. The germline V gene has CDR1 LGHNA and CDR2 YSLEER. The CDR3 sequence is 13 residues long. CDR3 residues: CASSQATSYEQYF. The CDR3 DNA follows: TGCGCCAGCAGCCAAGCCACCTCCTACGAGCAGTACTTC.

The chain carries TRBV11-2 and TRBJ2-1; 8 bases match TRBD2. This CDR3 region has 18 residues. With 0 bases clipped from V and 9 bases from J, the junction kept 16 bases outside the gene matches. Looked up from germline, CDR1 is SGHAT and CDR2 is FQNNGV. The CDR3: CASSLDRNSGISIGEQFF. In nucleotides, the CDR3 is TGTGCCAGCAGCTTAGATCGGAATAGCGGGATATCGATAGGTGAGCAGTTCTTC.

This clone occurred once. V is TRBV9 and J is TRBJ2-5; 8 bases are a match to TRBD2. The trim removed 3 bases at V and 8 bases at J, leaving 12 bases unmatched. This CDR3 is built from 15 residues. Germline V gene data show CDR1 as SGDLS and CDR2 as YYNGEE. CDR3 DNA: TGTGCCAGCAGCGCGGGGGGGACAAGCCGACAAACCCAGTACTTC. Its protein product is CASSAGGTSRQTQYF.

This clone appeared a single time. The sample carries other DNA sequences with the same CDR3. The rearrangement links TRBV27 to TRBJ2-7; the D call may be TRBD1 or TRBD2 (6 bases each). The germline V and J ends were trimmed by 5 bases and 1 base, with 12 bases remaining between them. Germline V lookup: CDR1 MNHEY, CDR2 SMNVEV (reference sequence). The CDR3 extends over 14 amino acids. In DNA, the CDR3 is TGTGCCAGCAGTCTCCGGGGGCCATCCTACGAGCAGTACTTC. Its protein product is CASSLRGPSYEQYF.

The chain couples TRBV9 to TRBJ2-1, with D perhaps matching TRBD1 (6 bases). Between the trimmed V and J ends, which lost 0 bases and 2 bases, there was a span of 9 bases. The CDR3 runs 15 residues. CDR1 and CDR2 from the germline V gene are SGDLS and YYNGEE. CDR3 sequence: CASSVDRAPYNEQFF. DNA of the CDR3: TGTGCCAGCAGCGTAGACAGGGCCCCCTACAATGAGCAGTTCTTC. Based on the CDR3 plus reference TRBV9 and TRBJ2-1, the full variable domain is DSGVTQTPKHLITATGQRVTLRCSPRSGDLSVYWYQQSLDQGLQFLIQYYNGEERAKGNILERFSAQQFPDLHSELNLSSLELGDSALYFCASSVDRAPYNEQFFGPGTRLTVL.

The chain links TRBV14 to TRBJ1-2; 7 bases are shared with TRBD1. Per the germline V gene, CDR1 is SGHDN and CDR2 is FVKESK. CDR3 length: 15 amino acids. J lost 5 bases, V lost 4 bases, and 10 bases had no gene match. This CDR3 is CASSPFSGTEYGYTF. CDR3 in DNA: TGTGCCAGCAGCCCATTCTCCGGGACAGAATATGGCTACACCTTC.

The count of this clone is one. CDR3 in DNA: TGTGCCAGTAGTATGGTGGGACAGACCTTCTACGAGCAGTACTTC. Translating it yields CASSMVGQTFYEQYF. The V gene is TRBV19, the J gene TRBJ2-7; TRBD1 matches at 7 bases. V dropped 3 bases and J dropped 3; count of bases not matched to a gene: 8. The CDR3 consists of 15 residues. Germline CDR1 and CDR2: LNHDA and SQIVND (reference sequence).

V is TRBV7-6 and J is TRBJ2-2; the D gene could be TRBD1 or TRBD2 (5 bases each). The CDR3 sequence is 18 residues long. With 1 base removed from V and 5 bases from J, the gap between germline ends came to 20 bases. Germline values: CDR1 SGHVS, CDR2 FNYEAQ. The chain's CDR3 is CASSLVAPYQGRTGELFF. Written as DNA, the CDR3 is TGTGCCAGCAGCTTAGTAGCCCCTTATCAGGGACGGACCGGGGAGCTGTTTTTT.

The chain joins TRBV27 to TRBJ1-5, with 9 bases lining up with TRBD1. V trimming: 6 bases; J trimming: 0 bases; junction bases outside the gene matches: 6. Germline CDR1 reads MNHEY; CDR2 reads SMNVEV (reference sequence). This CDR3 has 16 residues. The CDR3 coding sequence is TGTGCCAGCAGGGAGACAGGGGGTTATAGCAATCAGCCCCAGCATTTT. This gives the protein CASRETGGYSNQPQHF.

V usage is TRBV4-1 and J usage is TRBJ2-5; possibly TRBD2 for D (6 bases). The J call may be faulty, since TRBJ2-7 better matches the DNA end. There are 15 residues in the CDR3. Germline values: CDR1 MGHRA, CDR2 YSYEKL. The CDR3 region is CASSQSAGTPYEQYF. As DNA, the CDR3 is TGCGCCAGCAGCCAGTCCGCAGGGACTCCCTACGAGCAGTACTTC.

Notes on this clone: Other DNA variants within this sample encode the same CDR3. This chain uses TRBV7-9 with TRBJ2-7; TRBD1 matches 11 bases. Trimming at V came to 5 bases and at J to 6 bases, leaving 3 bases not matched to a gene. The CDR3 loop spans 13 amino acids. Germline V lookup: CDR1 SEHNR, CDR2 FQNEAQ (reference sequence). The CDR3 nucleotides are TGTGCCAGCAGCCCGGGACAGGGGGGCGAGCAGTACTTC. It codes for CASSPGQGGEQYF.

The chain carries TRBV5-5 and TRBJ2-5; maybe TRBD1 (5 bases). V lost 6 bases and J 4 bases, leaving 16 bases between the germline ends. Per germline, CDR1 SGHKS and CDR2 YYEKEE (reference sequence). There are 14 residues in the CDR3. In DNA, the CDR3 is TGTGCCAGCACCCCTGGGGCAGGGCGAGAGACCCAGTACTTC. It yields the protein CASTPGAGRETQYF.

The chain is built from TRBV6-5 and TRBJ2-1; 7 nucleotides match TRBD2. The CDR3 loop spans 15 amino acids. V shed 4 bases, J shed 4 bases, and the junction held 7 bases outside the gene matches. The germline V gene has CDR1 MNHEY and CDR2 SVGAGI. This CDR3 is CASSLQAGIYNEQFF. The DNA for the CDR3 is TGTGCCAGCAGTTTACAAGCGGGAATATACAATGAGCAGTTCTTC.

The CDR3 DNA reads TGTGCCATCAGTGAATGGCGGATGGAGAGAGGGGCTGCTCGCTCCTACGAGCAGTACTTC. Translating it yields CAISEWRMERGAARSYEQYF. The chain employs TRBV10-3 and TRBJ2-7; the D call may be TRBD1 or TRBD2 (5 bases each). Trimming cost V 3 bases and J 0 bases, with 27 bases left between them. CDR3 length: 20 amino acids. The germline V gene has CDR1 ENHRY and CDR2 SYGVKD.

This chain links TRBV7-2 with TRBJ2-1; TRBD1 or TRBD2 may be the D gene (5 bases each). The V and J ends lost 5 bases and 12 bases respectively, with 20 bases between them. The CDR3 is 14 residues long. Germline V lookup: CDR1 SGHTA, CDR2 FQGNSA. Here the CDR3 reads CASSPTSRVRGQFF. The CDR3 bases are TGTGCCAGCAGCCCCACAAGCAGGGTTCGGGGGCAGTTCTTC.

The rearrangement links TRBV28 to TRBJ2-5; 7 bases fit TRBD1. Germline V gene data show CDR1 as MDHEN and CDR2 as SYDVKM. Losses at the gene ends were 6 bases for V and 3 bases for J; bases not matched to a gene: 13. The CDR3 has 16 residues. The CDR3 here is CASSPNPGTEKETQYF. In DNA, the CDR3 is TGTGCCAGCAGCCCGAACCCCGGGACAGAGAAAGAGACCCAGTACTTC.

This clone appeared once. The rearrangement uses TRBV27 and TRBJ1-2; D remains ambiguous. The ends were cut back, 6 bases at V and 3 bases at J, with 11 bases in the middle. Germline assignment: CDR1 MNHEY and CDR2 SMNVEV (reference sequence). The CDR3 covers 13 residues. The CDR3 DNA reads as TGTGCCAGCAGCCCCATGGGGTACTATGGCTACACCTTC. It yields the protein CASSPMGYYGYTF.

V is TRBV27 and J is TRBJ2-7; 11 bases align to TRBD1. Losses at the gene ends were 8 bases for V and 3 bases for J; bases not matched to a gene: 15. Germline loops: CDR1 MNHEY, CDR2 SMNVEV (reference sequence). The CDR3 runs to 17 residues. The CDR3 nucleotides are TGTGCCAGCGGGACAGGGGGGACGACTAGCGCAGGCTACGAGCAGTACTTC. Translated: CASGTGGTTSAGYEQYF.

DNA of the CDR3: TGCGCCAGCAGCCAAGGTAATAGCGGAAATGAGCAGTTCTTC. Translating gives CASSQGNSGNEQFF. The V and J genes are TRBV4-1 and TRBJ2-1; a possible D gene is TRBD2 (6 bases). The CDR3 consists of 14 residues. With 1 base removed from V and 7 bases from J, the gap between germline ends came to 11 bases. Germline V gives CDR1 MGHRA, CDR2 YSYEKL.

This clone was detected only a few times. This CDR3 reads CASSKVVSYNEQFF. CDR3 sequence (DNA): TGTGCCAGCAGTAAAGTCGTCTCCTACAATGAGCAGTTCTTC. The rearrangement joins TRBV7-8 to TRBJ2-1; no clear D gene. This CDR3 region has 14 residues. Deletions cut 6 bases from V and 0 bases from J, with 9 bases between. Germline V CDR1 and CDR2: SGHVS, FQNEAQ.

The genes are TRBV23-1 and TRBJ2-1; D is ambiguous. TRBV23-1 is flagged as an ORF with uncertain function. The length of the CDR3 is 13 residues. The ends were cut back, 7 bases at V and 8 bases at J, with 15 bases in the middle. DNA of the CDR3: TGCGCCAGCACCGCAGTAGGCCTGGATGAGCAGTTCTTC. Its protein product is CASTAVGLDEQFF.

The sample holds one count of this clone. The chain recombines TRBV9 with TRBJ2-5; D perhaps matches TRBD1 (6 bases). Trimming cost V 4 bases and J 0 bases, with 19 bases left between them. Germline V gene lookup returns CDR1 SGDLS and CDR2 YYNGEE. The CDR3 loop spans 17 amino acids. CDR3 nucleotides: TGTGCCAGCAGCCCTAGGACAGTAATACCGTACCAAGAGACCCAGTACTTC. Amino acid sequence: CASSPRTVIPYQETQYF.

The chain joins TRBV7-8 to TRBJ2-4; D gene ambiguous. Germline CDR1 SGHVS, CDR2 FQNEAQ. Between the trimmed V and J ends, which lost 2 bases and 0 bases, there was a span of 14 bases. This CDR3 contains 17 residues. CDR3 loop: CASSLKVQDLAKNIQYF. The CDR3 coding sequence is TGTGCCAGCAGCTTAAAGGTGCAGGACCTAGCCAAAAACATTCAGTACTTC.

The sample holds one count of this clone. This chain uses TRBV4-1 with TRBJ2-1; 7 bases are a match to TRBD2. Germline V CDR1 and CDR2: MGHRA, YSYEKL. The length of the CDR3 is 16 residues. The J segment lost 5 bases and the V segment lost 1 base, leaving 8 bases of the junction unmatched. CDR3 sequence: CASSQVASGTDNEQFF. CDR3 bases: TGCGCCAGCAGCCAAGTGGCTAGCGGAACTGACAATGAGCAGTTCTTC.

The chain is built from TRBV27 and TRBJ2-7, with D possibly TRBD2 on 6 matching bases. The CDR3 has 15 amino acids. V lost 5 bases, J lost 3 bases, and 17 bases lay in between. CDR1 MNHEY and CDR2 SMNVEV come from the germline V gene (reference sequence). CDR3 nucleotides: TGTGCCAGCAGTCCAATCACGGGAGTAAACTACGAGCAGTACTTC. Translating it yields CASSPITGVNYEQYF.